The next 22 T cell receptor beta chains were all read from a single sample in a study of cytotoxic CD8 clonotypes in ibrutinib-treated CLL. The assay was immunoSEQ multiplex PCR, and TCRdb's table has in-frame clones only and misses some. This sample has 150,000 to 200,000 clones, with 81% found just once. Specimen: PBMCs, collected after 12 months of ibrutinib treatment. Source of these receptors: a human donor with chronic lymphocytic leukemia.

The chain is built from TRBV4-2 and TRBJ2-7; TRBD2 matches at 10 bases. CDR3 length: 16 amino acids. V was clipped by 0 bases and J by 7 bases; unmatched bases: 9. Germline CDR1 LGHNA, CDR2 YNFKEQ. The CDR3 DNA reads TGTGCCAGCAGCCAAGAGCCCCTAGCGGGAGCGAGGGAGCAGTACTTC. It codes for CASSQEPLAGAREQYF.

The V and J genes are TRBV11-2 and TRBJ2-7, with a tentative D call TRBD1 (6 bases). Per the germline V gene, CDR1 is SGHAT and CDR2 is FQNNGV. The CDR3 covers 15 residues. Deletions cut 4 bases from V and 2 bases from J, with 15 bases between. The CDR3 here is CASSSIRTAAYEQYF. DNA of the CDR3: TGTGCCAGCAGCTCCATTCGGACAGCCGCCTACGAGCAGTACTTC.

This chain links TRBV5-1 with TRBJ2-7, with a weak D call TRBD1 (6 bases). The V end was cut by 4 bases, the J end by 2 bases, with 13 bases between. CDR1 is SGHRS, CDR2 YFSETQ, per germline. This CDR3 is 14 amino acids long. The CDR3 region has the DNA TGCGCCAGCAGCACCCAGACAGGACCCTACGAGCAGTACTTC. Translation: CASSTQTGPYEQYF.

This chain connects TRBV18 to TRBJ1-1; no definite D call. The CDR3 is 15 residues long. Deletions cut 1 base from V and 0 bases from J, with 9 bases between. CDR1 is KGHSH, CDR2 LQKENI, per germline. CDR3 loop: CASSPQEGLNTEAFF. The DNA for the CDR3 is TGTGCCAGCTCACCACAGGAGGGCTTGAACACTGAAGCTTTCTTT.

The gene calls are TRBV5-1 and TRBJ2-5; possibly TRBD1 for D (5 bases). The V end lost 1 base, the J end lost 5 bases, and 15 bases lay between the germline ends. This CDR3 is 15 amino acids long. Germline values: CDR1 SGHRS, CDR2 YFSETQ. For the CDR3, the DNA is TGCGCCAGCAGCTTGCAAACCACGACAGCGGAGACCCAGTACTTC. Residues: CASSLQTTTAETQYF.

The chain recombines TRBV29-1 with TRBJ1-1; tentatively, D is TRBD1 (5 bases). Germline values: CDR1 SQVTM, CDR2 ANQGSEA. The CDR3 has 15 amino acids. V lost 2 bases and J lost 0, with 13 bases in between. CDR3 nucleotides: TGCAGCGTTGAAACCTACAGGTCCATGAACACTGAAGCTTTCTTT. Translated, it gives CSVETYRSMNTEAFF. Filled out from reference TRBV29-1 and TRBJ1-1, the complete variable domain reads SAVISQKPSRDICQRGTSLTIQCQVDSQVTMMFWYRQQPGQSLTLIATANQGSEATYESGFVIDKFPISRPNLTFSTLTVSNMSPEDSSIYLCSVETYRSMNTEAFFGQGTRLTVV.

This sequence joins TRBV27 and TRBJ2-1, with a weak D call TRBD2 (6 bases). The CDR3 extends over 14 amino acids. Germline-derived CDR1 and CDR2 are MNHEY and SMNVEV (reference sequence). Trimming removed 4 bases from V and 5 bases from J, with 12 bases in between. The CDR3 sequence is CASSSYSGNNEQFF. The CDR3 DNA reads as TGTGCCAGCAGTTCCTATAGCGGAAACAATGAGCAGTTCTTC.

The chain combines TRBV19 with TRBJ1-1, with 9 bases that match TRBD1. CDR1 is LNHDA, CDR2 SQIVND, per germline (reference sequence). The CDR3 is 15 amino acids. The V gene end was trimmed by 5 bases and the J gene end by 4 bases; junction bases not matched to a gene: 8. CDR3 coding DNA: TGTGCCAGTAGTCCGACGACAGGGGGACTCACTGAAGCTTTCTTT. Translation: CASSPTTGGLTEAFF.

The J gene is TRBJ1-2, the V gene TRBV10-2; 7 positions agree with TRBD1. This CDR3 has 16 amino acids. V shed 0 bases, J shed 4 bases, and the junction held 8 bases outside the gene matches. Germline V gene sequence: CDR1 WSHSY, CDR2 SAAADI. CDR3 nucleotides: TGCGCCAGCAGTGAGTCGACTCAGGACAGGAGCTATGGCTACACCTTC. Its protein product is CASSESTQDRSYGYTF.

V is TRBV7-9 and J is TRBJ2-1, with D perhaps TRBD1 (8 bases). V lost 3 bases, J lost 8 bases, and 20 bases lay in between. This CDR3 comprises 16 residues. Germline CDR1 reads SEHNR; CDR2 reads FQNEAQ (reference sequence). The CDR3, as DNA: TGTGCCAGCAGCTTTAATCCCGACAGGGGAGGGTATGAGCAGTTCTTC. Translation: CASSFNPDRGGYEQFF.

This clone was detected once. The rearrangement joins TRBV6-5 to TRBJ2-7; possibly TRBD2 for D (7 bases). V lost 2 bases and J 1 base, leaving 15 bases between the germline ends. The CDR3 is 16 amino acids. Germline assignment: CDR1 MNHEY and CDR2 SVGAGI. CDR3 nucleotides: TGTGCCAGCAGTTACGGAAGGGGGGGGGTGTCCTACGAGCAGTACTTC. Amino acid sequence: CASSYGRGGVSYEQYF.

The CDR3 reads CASSLGLDTQYF. DNA for the CDR3: TGTGCCAGCAGCCTCGGGCTAGATACGCAGTATTTT. The chain uses TRBV7-2 and TRBJ2-3; D not resolved. Trimming left V 5 bases short and J 5 bases short, with 8 bases between. This CDR3 comprises 12 residues. Germline-derived CDR1 and CDR2 are SGHTA and FQGNSA.

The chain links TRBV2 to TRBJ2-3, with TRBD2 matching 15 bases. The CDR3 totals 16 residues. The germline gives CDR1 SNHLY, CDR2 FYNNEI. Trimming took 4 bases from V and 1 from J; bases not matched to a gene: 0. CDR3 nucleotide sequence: TGTGCCAGCAGTGGGACTAGCGGGAGGGGCACAGATACGCAGTATTTT. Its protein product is CASSGTSGRGTDTQYF.

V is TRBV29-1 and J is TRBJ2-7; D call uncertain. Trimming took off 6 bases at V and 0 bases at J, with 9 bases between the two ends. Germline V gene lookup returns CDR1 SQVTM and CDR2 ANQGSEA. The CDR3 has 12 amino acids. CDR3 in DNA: TGCAGCGTGGGTGGGTTCTCCTACGAGCAGTACTTC. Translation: CSVGGFSYEQYF.

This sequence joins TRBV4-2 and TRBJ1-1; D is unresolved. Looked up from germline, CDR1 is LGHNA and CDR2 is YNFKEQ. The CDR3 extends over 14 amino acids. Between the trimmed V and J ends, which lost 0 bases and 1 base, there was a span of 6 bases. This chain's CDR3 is CASSQEWRNTEAFF. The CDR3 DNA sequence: TGTGCCAGCAGCCAAGAGTGGCGGAACACTGAAGCTTTCTTT.

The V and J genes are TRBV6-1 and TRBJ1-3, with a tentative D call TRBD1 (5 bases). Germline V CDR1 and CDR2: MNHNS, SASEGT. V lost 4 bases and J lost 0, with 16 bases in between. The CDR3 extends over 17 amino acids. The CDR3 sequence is CASSARQRLNSGNTIYF. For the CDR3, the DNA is TGTGCCAGCAGTGCCCGACAGAGACTCAACTCTGGAAACACCATATATTTT.

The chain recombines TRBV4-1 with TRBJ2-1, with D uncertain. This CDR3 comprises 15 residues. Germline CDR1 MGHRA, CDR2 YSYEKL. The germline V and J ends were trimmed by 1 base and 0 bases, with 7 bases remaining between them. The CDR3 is CASSQVTSSYNEQFF. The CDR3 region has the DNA TGCGCCAGCAGCCAAGTCACGAGCTCCTACAATGAGCAGTTCTTC.

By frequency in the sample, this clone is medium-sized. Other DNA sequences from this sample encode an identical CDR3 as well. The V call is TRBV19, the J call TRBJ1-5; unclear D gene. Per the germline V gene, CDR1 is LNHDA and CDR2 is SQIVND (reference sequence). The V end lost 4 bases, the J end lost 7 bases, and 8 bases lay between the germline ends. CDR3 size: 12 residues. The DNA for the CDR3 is TGTGCCAGTAGTACCTCTAGGCAGCCCCAGCATTTT. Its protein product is CASSTSRQPQHF.

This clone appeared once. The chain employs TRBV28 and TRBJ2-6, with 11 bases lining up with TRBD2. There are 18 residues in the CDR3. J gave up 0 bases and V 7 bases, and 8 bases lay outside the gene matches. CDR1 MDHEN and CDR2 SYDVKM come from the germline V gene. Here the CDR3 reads CASIMTSGVLSGANVLTF. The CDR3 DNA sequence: TGTGCCAGCATAATGACTAGCGGGGTCCTCTCTGGGGCCAACGTCCTGACTTTC.

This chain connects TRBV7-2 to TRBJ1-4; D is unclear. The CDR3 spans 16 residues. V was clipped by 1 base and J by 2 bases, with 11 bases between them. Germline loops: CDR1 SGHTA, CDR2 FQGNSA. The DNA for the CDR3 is TGTGCCAGCAGCTTAGGTCTGGGGATTACTAATGAAAAACTGTTTTTT. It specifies CASSLGLGITNEKLFF.

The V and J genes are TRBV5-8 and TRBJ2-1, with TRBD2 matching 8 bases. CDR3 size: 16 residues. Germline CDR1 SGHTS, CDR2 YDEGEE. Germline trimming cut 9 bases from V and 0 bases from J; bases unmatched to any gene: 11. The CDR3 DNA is TGTGCCAACTCAAGGGCGGGAGGAAGCTCCTACAATGAGCAGTTCTTC. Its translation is CANSRAGGSSYNEQFF.

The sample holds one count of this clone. The CDR3 loop reads CASSYSDRDSYNEQFF. Written as DNA, the CDR3 is TGCGCCAGCAGTTACTCAGACAGGGATTCCTACAATGAGCAGTTCTTC. The chain joins TRBV5-1 to TRBJ2-1; 7 positions agree with TRBD1. The CDR3 runs to 16 residues. Trimming cost V 5 bases and J 1 base; bases outside gene matches: 9. Germline values: CDR1 SGHRS, CDR2 YFSETQ. The variable domain in full, completed from reference TRBV5-1 and TRBJ2-1, reads KAGVTQTPRYLIKTRGQQVTLSCSPISGHRSVSWYQQTPGQGLQFLFEYFSETQRNKGNFPGRFSGRQFSNSRSEMNVSTLELGDSALYLCASSYSDRDSYNEQFFGPGTRLTVL.